This is a list of T cell receptor beta chains from one sample in a study of shared clonotypes between healthy human individuals. This table comes from immunoSEQ multiplex PCR, and its TCRdb copy is limited to in-frame clones, with some not included. The profile shows some 2,500,000 clones, around 92% of them singletons. Sequencing was carried out using naive CD4+ T cells from PBMCs. Every receptor here comes from a man aged 18 to 30 in good health. Some clones in this sample may be carry-over from other donors' samples. Each CDR3 is given with its conserved first and last residue. D genes are given only for firm matches. Clone size, where shown, is once, few, many, or a class for clones that have expanded.

v_call	clone_size	d_call	j_call	cdr3_aa	cdr3_nt
TRBV5-6	.	.	TRBJ1-5	CASSVRGTGRGAQPQHF	TGTGCCAGCAGCGTACGAGGAACAGGGCGCGGAGCTCAGCCCCAGCATTTT
TRBV19	.	.	TRBJ1-4	CAAKEHFNEKLFF	TGTGCCGCGAAGGAACATTTTAATGAAAAACTGTTTTTT
TRBV4-3	.	.	TRBJ1-2	CASSQDLGGANYGYTF	TGCGCCAGCAGCCAAGATCTTGGGGGGGCGAACTATGGCTACACCTTC
TRBV20-1	.	.	TRBJ2-5	CSARQETQYF	TGCAGTGCTAGGCAAGAGACCCAGTACTTC
TRBV5-4	.	.	TRBJ2-7	CASSSGLRLGFVNEQYF	TGTGCCAGCAGCTCCGGACTGCGATTGGGCTTCGTCAACGAGCAGTACTTC
TRBV28	few	TRBD2	TRBJ2-7	CASSLGRAGPPEQYF	TGTGCCAGCAGTTTGGGCCGAGCGGGGCCCCCAGAGCAGTACTTC
TRBV21-1	.	.	TRBJ2-7	CASSKAPGTSGTTYEQYF	TGTGCCAGCAGCAAGGCCCCAGGGACTAGCGGGACGACCTACGAGCAGTACTTC
TRBV19	.	.	TRBJ1-5	CASMGRRGPVLEKNQPQHF	TGTGCCAGTATGGGACGGCGGGGGCCGGTCCTCGAGAAAAATCAGCCCCAGCATTTT
TRBV7-9	.	TRBD2	TRBJ2-7	CASSPLAGGIDEQYF	TGTGCCAGCAGCCCCCTAGCGGGAGGGATCGACGAGCAGTACTTC
TRBV10-2	.	TRBD2	TRBJ2-1	CASTSGRLSRNEQFF	TGCGCCAGCACTAGCGGGAGATTATCCCGCAATGAGCAGTTCTTC
TRBV30	.	.	TRBJ2-1	CAWSRTGIYNEQFF	TGTGCCTGGAGTAGAACGGGAATATACAATGAGCAGTTCTTC
TRBV7-3	.	TRBD1	TRBJ2-6	CASSTGVSGANVLTF	TGTGCCAGCAGCACAGGGGTCTCTGGGGCCAACGTCCTGACTTTC
TRBV29-1	.	.	TRBJ1-2	CSVVQGSYGYTF	TGCAGCGTTGTTCAGGGTTCCTATGGCTACACCTTC
TRBV2	.	.	TRBJ1-4	CASSVDSRGANEKLFF	TGTGCCAGCAGCGTTGACAGCCGGGGCGCTAATGAAAAACTGTTTTTT
TRBV7-9	.	.	TRBJ1-1	CASSPKGGNTEAFF	TGTGCCAGCAGCCCAAAAGGGGGAAACACTGAAGCTTTCTTT
TRBV7-7	.	TRBD2	TRBJ2-1	CASSLGGVNEQFF	TGTGCCAGCAGCTTGGGAGGGGTGAATGAGCAGTTCTTC
TRBV10-3	once	TRBD2	TRBJ2-7	CAISLAGESSYEQYF	TGTGCCATCAGTCTAGCGGGAGAAAGCTCCTACGAGCAGTACTTC
TRBV7-9	.	.	TRBJ2-3	CASSLDRTTDTQYF	TGTGCCAGCAGCTTGGACAGAACGACAGATACGCAGTATTTT
TRBV27	.	TRBD2	TRBJ2-3	CASSSRLAGDDTQYF	TGTGCCAGCAGTTCCCGACTAGCGGGTGACGATACGCAGTATTTT
TRBV27	.	TRBD2	TRBJ2-4	CASSLAFGGRARAKNIQYF	TGTGCCAGCAGTTTAGCGTTCGGCGGGAGGGCCCGGGCCAAAAACATTCAGTACTTC
TRBV10-1	.	TRBD1	TRBJ2-5	CASIQGQGKETQYF	TGCGCCAGCATCCAGGGACAGGGCAAAGAGACCCAGTACTTC
TRBV5-1	once	.	TRBJ1-6	CASRRDLPAGSPLHF	TGCGCCAGCAGAAGGGACCTCCCGGCCGGTTCACCCCTCCACTTT
TRBV2	.	.	TRBJ1-3	CASTRQSAGNTIYF	TGTGCCAGCACCCGACAGTCGGCTGGAAACACCATATATTTT
TRBV28	.	.	TRBJ1-3	CASSSDSNSGNTIYF	TGTGCCAGCAGCTCTGACAGCAACTCTGGAAACACCATATATTTT
TRBV28	.	.	TRBJ1-5	CASSLGRGGSNQPQHF	TGTGCCAGCAGTTTAGGGAGGGGCGGTAGCAATCAGCCCCAGCATTTT
TRBV2	once	.	TRBJ2-7	CTSSQGWDYEQYF	TGTACCAGCAGCCAGGGGTGGGACTACGAGCAGTACTTC
TRBV4-1	.	.	TRBJ2-4	CASSPRAGDIQYF	TGCGCCAGCAGCCCTAGAGCAGGGGACATTCAGTACTTC
TRBV6-5	.	.	TRBJ1-2	CASMLSRAGVGYTF	TGTGCCAGCATGCTTTCTAGGGCGGGGGTTGGCTACACCTTC
TRBV2	.	.	TRBJ1-1	CASSPVRQLLTTEAFF	TGTGCCAGCAGCCCTGTCCGACAGCTTCTTACCACTGAAGCTTTCTTT
TRBV25-1	.	TRBD1	TRBJ1-1	CASSERGQGMRGAFF	TGTGCCAGCAGTGAACGCGGACAGGGCATGAGAGGTGCTTTCTTT